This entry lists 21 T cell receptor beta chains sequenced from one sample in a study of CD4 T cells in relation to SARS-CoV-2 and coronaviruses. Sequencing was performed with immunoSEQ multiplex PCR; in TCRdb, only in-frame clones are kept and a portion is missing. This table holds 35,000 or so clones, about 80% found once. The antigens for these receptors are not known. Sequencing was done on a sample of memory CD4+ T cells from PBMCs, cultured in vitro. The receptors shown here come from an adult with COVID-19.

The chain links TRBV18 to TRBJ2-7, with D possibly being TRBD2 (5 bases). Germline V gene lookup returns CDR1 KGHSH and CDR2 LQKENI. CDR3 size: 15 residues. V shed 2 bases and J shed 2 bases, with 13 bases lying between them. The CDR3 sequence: CASSPMRESPYEQYF. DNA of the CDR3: TGTGCCAGCTCACCAATGAGGGAGAGTCCCTACGAGCAGTACTTC.

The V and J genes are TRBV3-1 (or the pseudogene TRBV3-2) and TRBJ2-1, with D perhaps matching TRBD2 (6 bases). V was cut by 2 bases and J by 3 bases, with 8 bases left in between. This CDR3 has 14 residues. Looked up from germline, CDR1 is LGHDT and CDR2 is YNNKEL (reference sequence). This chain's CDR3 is CASSQSGVYNEQFF. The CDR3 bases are TGTGCCAGCAGCCAATCGGGGGTCTACAATGAGCAGTTCTTC.

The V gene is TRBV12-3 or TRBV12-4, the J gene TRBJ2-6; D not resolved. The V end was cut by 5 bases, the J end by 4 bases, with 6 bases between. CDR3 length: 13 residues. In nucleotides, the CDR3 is TGTGCCAGCAGTGCCTTGGGGGCCAACGTCCTGACTTTC. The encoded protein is CASSALGANVLTF.

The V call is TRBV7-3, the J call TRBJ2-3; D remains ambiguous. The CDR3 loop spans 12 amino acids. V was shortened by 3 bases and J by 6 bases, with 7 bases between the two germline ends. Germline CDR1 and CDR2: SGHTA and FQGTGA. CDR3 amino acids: CASSFIGDTQYF. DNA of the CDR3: TGTGCCAGCAGCTTCATCGGTGATACGCAGTATTTT.

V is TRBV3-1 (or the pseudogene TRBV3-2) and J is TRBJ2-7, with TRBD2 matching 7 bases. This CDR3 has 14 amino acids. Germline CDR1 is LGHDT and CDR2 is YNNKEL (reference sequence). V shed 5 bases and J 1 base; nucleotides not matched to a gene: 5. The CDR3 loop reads CASSYSGRSYEQYF. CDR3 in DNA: TGTGCCAGCAGCTATTCCGGGAGGTCCTACGAGCAGTACTTC.

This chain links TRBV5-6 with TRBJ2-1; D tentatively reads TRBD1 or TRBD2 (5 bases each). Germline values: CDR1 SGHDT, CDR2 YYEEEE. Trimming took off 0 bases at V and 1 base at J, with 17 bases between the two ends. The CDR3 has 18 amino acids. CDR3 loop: CASSLARTTGMSYNEQFF. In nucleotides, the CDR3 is TGTGCCAGCAGCTTGGCCCGGACAACGGGAATGTCCTACAATGAGCAGTTCTTC.

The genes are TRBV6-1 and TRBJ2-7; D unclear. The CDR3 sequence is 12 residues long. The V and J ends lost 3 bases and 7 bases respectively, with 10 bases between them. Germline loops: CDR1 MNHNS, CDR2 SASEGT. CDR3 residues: CASSDPLGEQYF. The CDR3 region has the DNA TGTGCCAGCAGTGACCCGCTCGGGGAGCAGTACTTC.

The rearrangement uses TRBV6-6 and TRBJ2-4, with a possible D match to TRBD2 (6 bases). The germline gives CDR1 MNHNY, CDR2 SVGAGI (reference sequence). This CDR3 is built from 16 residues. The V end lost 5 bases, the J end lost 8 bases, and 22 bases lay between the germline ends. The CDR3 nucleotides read TGTGCCAGCAGTCCCGTGGGTGGCGGGATGGTTGACATTCAGTACTTC. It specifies CASSPVGGGMVDIQYF.

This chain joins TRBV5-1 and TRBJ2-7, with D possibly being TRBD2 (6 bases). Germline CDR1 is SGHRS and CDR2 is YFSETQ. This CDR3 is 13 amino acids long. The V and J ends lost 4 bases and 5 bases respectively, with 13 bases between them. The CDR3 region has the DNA TGCGCCAGCAGCGGAGGGAGCGCCCACGAGCAGTACTTC. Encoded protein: CASSGGSAHEQYF.

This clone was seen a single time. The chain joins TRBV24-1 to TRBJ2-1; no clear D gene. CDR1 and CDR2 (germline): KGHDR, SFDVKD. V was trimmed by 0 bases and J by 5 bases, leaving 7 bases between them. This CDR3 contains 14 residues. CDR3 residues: CATSDLQRDNEQFF. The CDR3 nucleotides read TGTGCCACCAGTGATTTGCAGAGAGACAATGAGCAGTTCTTC.

The CDR3 nucleotides are TGCAGTCCGTGGGGGGTCACTGAAGCTTTCTTT. It encodes CSPWGVTEAFF. The chain uses TRBV20-1 and TRBJ1-1; D is perhaps TRBD1 (5 bases). This CDR3 is built from 11 residues. V lost 8 bases and J 4 bases, leaving 11 bases between the germline ends. Germline V gives CDR1 DFQATT, CDR2 SNEGSKA (reference sequence).

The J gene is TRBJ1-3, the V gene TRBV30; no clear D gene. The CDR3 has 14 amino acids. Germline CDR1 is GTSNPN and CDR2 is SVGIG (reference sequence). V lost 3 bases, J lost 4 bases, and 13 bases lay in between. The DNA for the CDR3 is TGTGCCTGGAGCGGCGCGGGGTTCGGAAACACCATATATTTT. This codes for CAWSGAGFGNTIYF.

CDR3 sequence (DNA): TGTGCCAGCAGCTACGCCCGCGGATGGGGCAGTTGGGAAAAACTGTTTTTT. Amino acids: CASSYARGWGSWEKLFF. This chain joins TRBV7-8 and TRBJ1-4, with D perhaps matching TRBD1 (5 bases). The length of the CDR3 is 17 residues. V was clipped by 4 bases and J by 8 bases, with 23 bases between them. In germline, CDR1 is SGHVS, CDR2 FQNEAQ.

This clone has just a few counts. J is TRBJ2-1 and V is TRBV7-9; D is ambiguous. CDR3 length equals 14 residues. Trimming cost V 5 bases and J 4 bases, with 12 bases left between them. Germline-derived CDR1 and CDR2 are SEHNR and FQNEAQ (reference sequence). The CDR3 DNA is TGTGCCAGCAGCAGTCCAGTAGCTTACAATGAGCAGTTCTTC. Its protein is CASSSPVAYNEQFF.

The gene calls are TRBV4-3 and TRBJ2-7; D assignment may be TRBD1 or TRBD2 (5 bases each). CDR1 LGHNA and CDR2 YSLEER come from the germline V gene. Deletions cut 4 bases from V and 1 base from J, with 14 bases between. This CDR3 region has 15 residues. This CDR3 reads CASSLHQGVSYEQYF. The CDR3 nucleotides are TGCGCCAGCAGCCTCCATCAGGGAGTATCCTACGAGCAGTACTTC.

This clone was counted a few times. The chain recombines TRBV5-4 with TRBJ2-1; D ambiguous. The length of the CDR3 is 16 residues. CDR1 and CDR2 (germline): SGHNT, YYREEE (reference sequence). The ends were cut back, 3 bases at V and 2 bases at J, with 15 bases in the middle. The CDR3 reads CASSSASARTYNEQFF. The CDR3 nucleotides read TGTGCCAGCAGCTCGGCAAGCGCCAGAACCTACAATGAGCAGTTCTTC. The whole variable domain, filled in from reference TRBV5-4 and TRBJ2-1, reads ETGVTQSPTHLIKTRGQQVTLRCSSQSGHNTVSWYQQALGQGPQFIFQYYREEENGRGNFPPRFSGLQFPNYSSELNVNALELDDSALYLCASSSASARTYNEQFFGPGTRLTVL.

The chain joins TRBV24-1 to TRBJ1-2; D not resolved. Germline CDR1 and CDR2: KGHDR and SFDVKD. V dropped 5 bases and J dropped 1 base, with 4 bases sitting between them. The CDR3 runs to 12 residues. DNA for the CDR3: TGTGCCACCAGTGGAGTTAACTATGGCTACACCTTC. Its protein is CATSGVNYGYTF.

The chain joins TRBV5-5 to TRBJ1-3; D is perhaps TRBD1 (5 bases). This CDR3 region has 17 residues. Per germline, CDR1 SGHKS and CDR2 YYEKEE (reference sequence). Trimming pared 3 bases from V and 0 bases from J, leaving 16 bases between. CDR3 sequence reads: CASSWDLDKSSGNTIYF. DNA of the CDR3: TGTGCCAGCAGCTGGGACCTAGACAAATCCTCTGGAAACACCATATATTTT.

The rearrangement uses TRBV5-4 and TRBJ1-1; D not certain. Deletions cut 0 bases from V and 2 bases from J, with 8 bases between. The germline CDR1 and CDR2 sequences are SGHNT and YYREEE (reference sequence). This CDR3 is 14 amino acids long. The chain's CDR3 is CASSLGGLNTEAFF. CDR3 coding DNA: TGTGCCAGCAGCTTGGGCGGATTAAACACTGAAGCTTTCTTT. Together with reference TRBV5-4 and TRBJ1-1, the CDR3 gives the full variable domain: ETGVTQSPTHLIKTRGQQVTLRCSSQSGHNTVSWYQQALGQGPQFIFQYYREEENGRGNFPPRFSGLQFPNYSSELNVNALELDDSALYLCASSLGGLNTEAFFGQGTRLTVV.

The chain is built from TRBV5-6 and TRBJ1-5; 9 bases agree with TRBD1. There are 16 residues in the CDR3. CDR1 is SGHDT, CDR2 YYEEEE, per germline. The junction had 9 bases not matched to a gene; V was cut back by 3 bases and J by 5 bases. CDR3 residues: CASSSRPGQGDQPQHF. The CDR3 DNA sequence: TGTGCCAGCAGCTCCCGACCGGGACAGGGCGATCAGCCCCAGCATTTT.

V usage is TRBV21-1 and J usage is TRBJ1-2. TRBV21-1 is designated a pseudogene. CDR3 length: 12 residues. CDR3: CAILGTVRGYTF. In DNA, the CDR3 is TGTGCCATCCTGGGAACTGTCCGGGGCTACACCTTC.